The 19 T cell receptor beta chains presented below share a single source sample, sequenced in a study of blood T cell repertoires in COVID-19. Assay used: immunoSEQ multiplex PCR; TCRdb lists only in-frame clones, some missing. Of some 190,000 clones in the sample, around 82% were seen once. Sequenced input: peripheral blood. The receptor source for this set is a man older than 75 with COVID-19, enrolled during active disease.

The chain combines TRBV9 with TRBJ1-4; 8 bases are a match to TRBD1. There are 14 residues in the CDR3. Germline trimming cut 4 bases from V and 7 bases from J; bases unmatched to any gene: 6. Germline CDR1 and CDR2: SGDLS and YYNGEE. As DNA, the CDR3 is TGTGCCAGCAGCCCGGACAGGGTCTTTGAAAAACTGTTTTTT. Amino acids: CASSPDRVFEKLFF.

V is TRBV3-1 (or the pseudogene TRBV3-2) and J is TRBJ1-2, with D hard to call. The length of the CDR3 is 14 residues. CDR1 is LGHDT and CDR2 is YNNKEL in the germline V gene (reference sequence). V lost 1 base to trimming and J lost 2 bases, with 8 bases between them. CDR3 nucleotide sequence: TGTGCCAGCAGCCAAGGTCACAGCAACTATGGCTACACCTTC. Translating gives CASSQGHSNYGYTF.

V usage is TRBV5-1 and J usage is TRBJ2-3, with 9 bases aligning to TRBD2. V was clipped by 7 bases and J by 5 bases; unmatched bases: 5. The CDR3 has 13 amino acids. Germline lookup yields CDR1 SGHRS and CDR2 YFSETQ. The CDR3 DNA reads TGCGCCAGCGGCCAGCGGGGGGAAGATACGCAGTATTTT. Translation: CASGQRGEDTQYF.

V is TRBV4-1 and J is TRBJ2-3, with D perhaps matching TRBD1 (5 bases). The CDR3 totals 16 residues. Germline V gene data show CDR1 as MGHRA and CDR2 as YSYEKL. V lost 2 bases, J lost 4 bases, and 16 bases lay in between. CDR3: CASSQLGQGAADTQYF. The CDR3 nucleotides read TGCGCCAGCAGCCAACTAGGACAAGGGGCCGCAGATACGCAGTATTTT.

This clone is a singleton in its sample. CDR3 coding DNA: TGTGCCAGCAGCCGCGGGACAGGGAAGTTAGGAGGTGAAAAACTGTTTTTT. The encoded protein is CASSRGTGKLGGEKLFF. The V gene is TRBV7-6, the J gene TRBJ1-4, with 9 bases lining up with TRBD1. The CDR3 spans 17 residues. CDR1 and CDR2 (germline): SGHVS, FNYEAQ. Unmatched junction bases numbered 14, after V lost 5 bases and J lost 7 bases.

The rearrangement joins TRBV28 to TRBJ2-7, with TRBD2 matching over 12 bases. Germline loops: CDR1 MDHEN, CDR2 SYDVKM. The trim removed 4 bases at V and 6 bases at J, leaving 4 bases unmatched. This CDR3 is built from 14 residues. The DNA of the CDR3 is TGTGCCAGCAGTTCTAGCGGGGGGGCGACCGAGCAGTACTTC. Encoded protein: CASSSSGGATEQYF.

This rearrangement joins TRBV2 to TRBJ2-7, with 11 bases that match TRBD1. Germline V gives CDR1 SNHLY, CDR2 FYNNEI. The CDR3 covers 14 residues. V lost 4 bases and J lost 5; bases outside the gene matches: 4. This CDR3 reads CASSVGTGGDEQYF. The CDR3 nucleotides are TGTGCCAGCAGTGTGGGGACAGGGGGGGACGAGCAGTACTTC.

V is TRBV6-5 and J is TRBJ2-1; D may be TRBD2 (6 bases). CDR3 length: 13 residues. V was cut by 11 bases and J by 5 bases, with 16 bases left in between. Per the germline V gene, CDR1 is MNHEY and CDR2 is SVGAGI. CDR3 protein: CALRGENDNEQFF. CDR3 DNA sequence: TGTGCCCTTCGCGGGGAAAACGACAATGAGCAGTTCTTC.

Written as DNA, the CDR3 is TGTGCCAGCTCACTGGAGGGCTCAGTTTACGAGCAGTACTTC. Protein: CASSLEGSVYEQYF. The V gene is TRBV18, the J gene TRBJ2-7; TRBD2 might be the D (6 bases). Trimming shortened V by 4 bases and J by 4 bases, and 14 bases separated the two germline ends. The germline gives CDR1 KGHSH, CDR2 LQKENI. CDR3 length equals 14 residues.

There are a few counts of this clone. The V call is TRBV3-1 (or the pseudogene TRBV3-2), the J call TRBJ1-3; 8 positions agree with TRBD1. CDR3 length: 14 amino acids. The trim removed 5 bases at V and 2 bases at J, leaving 2 bases unmatched. Germline V gene sequence: CDR1 LGHDT, CDR2 YNNKEL (reference sequence). This CDR3 is CASSWTGTGNTIYF. The DNA for the CDR3 is TGTGCCAGCAGCTGGACAGGGACTGGAAACACCATATATTTT.

The chain is built from TRBV27 and TRBJ1-1; 9 nucleotides agree with TRBD1. The ends lost 6 bases at V and 4 bases at J; junction bases unmatched: 0. The CDR3 runs 12 residues. The germline gives CDR1 MNHEY, CDR2 SMNVEV (reference sequence). CDR3 region: CASRTGGTEAFF. CDR3 DNA: TGTGCCAGCAGGACAGGGGGCACTGAAGCTTTCTTT.

This rearrangement joins TRBV27 to TRBJ1-4; 9 bases match TRBD1. Per germline, CDR1 MNHEY and CDR2 SMNVEV (reference sequence). With V trimmed by 6 bases and J by 0 bases, 8 bases remained unmatched. The CDR3 sequence is 17 residues long. For the CDR3, the DNA is TGTGCCAGCAGCCGGAGGGACAGGGTTGCAACTAATGAAAAACTGTTTTTT. Translated: CASSRRDRVATNEKLFF.

The chain's CDR3 is CASSRGGQNQPQHF. DNA of the CDR3: TGTGCCAGTAGTAGGGGCGGACAAAATCAGCCCCAGCATTTT. The V and J genes are TRBV19 and TRBJ1-5, with D tentatively TRBD1 (5 bases). Trimming pared 4 bases from V and 4 bases from J, leaving 11 bases between. This CDR3 is 14 amino acids long. The germline CDR1 and CDR2 sequences are LNHDA and SQIVND (reference sequence).

V usage is TRBV7-2 and J usage is TRBJ2-3, with unresolved D. The ends were cut back, 5 bases at V and 5 bases at J, with 11 bases in the middle. Germline CDR1 and CDR2: SGHTA and FQGNSA. The CDR3 contains 13 residues. The CDR3 DNA reads TGTGCCAGCAGCCCACGGTTAAGAGATACGCAGTATTTT. This encodes CASSPRLRDTQYF.

The V and J genes are TRBV19 and TRBJ2-7; 10 nucleotides agree with TRBD1. Unmatched junction bases numbered 6, after V lost 3 bases and J lost 1 base. Germline lookup yields CDR1 LNHDA and CDR2 SQIVND (reference sequence). The CDR3 totals 16 residues. The CDR3 protein is CASSMKGQGPSYEQYF. The CDR3, as DNA: TGTGCCAGTAGTATGAAGGGACAGGGGCCTTCCTACGAGCAGTACTTC. The full variable domain, with the rest looked up from reference TRBV19 and TRBJ2-7, is DGGITQSPKYLFRKEGQNVTLSCEQNLNHDAMYWYRQDPGQGLRLIYYSQIVNDFQKGDIAEGYSVSREKKESFPLTVTSAQKNPTAFYLCASSMKGQGPSYEQYFGPGTRLTVT.

The chain uses TRBV15 and TRBJ1-1; D perhaps matches TRBD1 (5 bases). This CDR3 has 13 amino acids. Germline V gene sequence: CDR1 LNHNV, CDR2 YYDKDF (reference sequence). Trimming took off 7 bases at V and 8 bases at J, with 17 bases between the two ends. The CDR3 DNA is TGTGCCACCAAAGCTCGACCAGACAGCGAAGCTTTCTTT. It specifies CATKARPDSEAFF.

V is TRBV5-4 and J is TRBJ1-2; TRBD1 agrees at 7 bases. CDR1 is SGHNT and CDR2 is YYREEE in the germline V gene (reference sequence). The trim removed 2 bases at V and 5 bases at J, leaving 9 bases unmatched. The CDR3 runs 15 residues. The CDR3 sequence is CASSFGTVGSYGYTF. The CDR3, as DNA: TGTGCCAGCAGCTTCGGGACAGTGGGCTCTTATGGCTACACCTTC.

The chain carries TRBV18 and TRBJ1-1; 8 bases fit TRBD1. Germline CDR1 KGHSH, CDR2 LQKENI. The CDR3 is 14 residues long. V was pared by 4 bases and J by 0 bases, with 1 base of the junction left unmatched. CDR3 in amino acids: CASSRGQVNTEAFF. In nucleotides, the CDR3 is TGTGCCAGCTCACGGGGACAGGTGAACACTGAAGCTTTCTTT.

This rearrangement joins TRBV5-5 to TRBJ1-4, with 10 nucleotides matching TRBD1. With V trimmed by 0 bases and J by 5 bases, 1 base remained unmatched. The CDR3 covers 15 residues. CDR1 SGHKS and CDR2 YYEKEE come from the germline V gene (reference sequence). CDR3 in DNA: TGTGCCAGCAGCTTGGGGGGACAGGGGAATGAAAAACTGTTTTTT. As protein: CASSLGGQGNEKLFF.